This T cell receptor beta chain derives from a study of identical twins. Each cDNA held unique molecular identifiers, and template switching gave it a universal primer site. A single record per CDR3 protein comes from TCRdb applying MiXCR to the 5' RACE reads. Here the sample spans roughly 350,000 distinct CDR3 sequences, more than 9% being singletons. Findings and limits, study-wide: Among beta out-of-frame sequences, excess sharing between twins appeared weaker.

As to this clonotype: The antigen remains undetermined.

The same data also went into a second study, on yellow fever vaccine responses in identical twins.

Material for sequencing was CD8+ T cells sorted from blood. This sequence originates from a woman aged 18-35 years in good health.

Written as DNA, the CDR3 is TGTGCCAGCAGTTTGCGGGGGGAAGGCACTGAAGCTTTCTTT. Residues: CASSLRGEGTEAFF. This chain links TRBV12-3 or TRBV12-4 with TRBJ1-1, with D possibly matching TRBD1 (5 bases). The CDR3 sequence is 14 residues long. Trimming removed 3 bases from V and 4 bases from J, with 12 bases in between.